A selection of T cell receptor beta chains follows, all from one sample in a study of response to subunit inactivated influenza vaccine. TCRdb re-called the RT-PCR reads with MiXCR, one entry per CDR3 protein. This sample has hundreds of thousands of distinct CDR3 sequences; 13% occur once, and the top ten carry around 13%. The specimen comprised PBMCs from blood, sampled roughly 6 weeks after vaccination. The source of these receptors is a man aged 50-60 years who received an inactivated influenza vaccine. Both conserved end residues are part of each CDR3. A D gene is named only where the DNA matches it firmly. Some rows mark clone size as missing; the rest say once, few, many or name a class of expanded clone.

NA	few	TRBV7-3	TRBJ2-1	CASSSSASSYNEQFF	TGTGCCAGCAGCTCTAGCGCTAGCTCCTACAATGAGCAGTTCTTC
TRBD1	few	TRBV5-5	TRBJ2-5	CASSWDRGPGTQYF	TGTGCCAGCAGCTGGGACAGGGGGCCAGGGACCCAGTACTTC
TRBD1	few	TRBV20-1	TRBJ2-3	CSASDRGSTDTQYF	TGCAGTGCTAGTGACAGGGGTAGCACAGATACGCAGTATTTT
NA	many	TRBV7-8	TRBJ2-1	CASSGTSYNEQFF	TGTGCCAGCAGCGGGACCTCCTACAATGAGCAGTTCTTC
TRBD2	few	TRBV20-1	TRBJ2-1	CSARPTSGESLTYNEQFF	TGCAGTGCTAGACCTACTAGCGGAGAGTCCCTAACATACAATGAGCAGTTCTTC
NA	NA	TRBV7-2	TRBJ1-5	CASRSGNQPQHF	TGTGCCAGCCGGTCGGGCAATCAGCCCCAGCATTTT
NA	NA	TRBV20-1	TRBJ2-7	CSAPDPYRSYEQYF	TGCAGTGCTCCCGACCCGTACCGCTCCTACGAGCAGTACTTC
TRBD2	NA	TRBV18	TRBJ2-2	CASSTRERVTGELFF	TGTGCCAGCTCAACGCGGGAGAGAGTTACCGGGGAGCTGTTTTTT
NA	few	TRBV27	TRBJ2-7	CASSLQGVDVGREQYF	TGTGCCAGCAGTTTACAGGGGGTGGACGTGGGGAGGGAGCAGTACTTC
NA	NA	TRBV5-1	TRBJ1-1	CASSLYSTTEAFF	TGCGCCAGCAGCTTGTACAGTACCACTGAAGCTTTCTTT
TRBD2	few	TRBV20-1	TRBJ2-1	CSADPGLAVNNEQFF	TGCAGTGCTGATCCGGGACTAGCGGTAAACAATGAGCAGTTCTTC
NA	NA	TRBV29-1	TRBJ2-2	CGVRARNTGELFF	TGCGGGGTTAGGGCCAGGAACACCGGGGAGCTGTTTTTT
NA	NA	TRBV4-3	TRBJ2-1	CASSQEVGPYNEQFF	TGCGCCAGCAGCCAAGAGGTGGGACCCTACAATGAGCAGTTCTTC
NA	few	TRBV5-6	TRBJ2-4	CASSPGLSQNIQYF	TGTGCCAGCAGCCCCGGACTAAGCCAAAACATTCAGTACTTC
NA	many	TRBV24-1	TRBJ2-5	CATSEGNDQYF	TGTGCCACCAGTGAGGGGAATGACCAGTACTTC
TRBD1	NA	TRBV15	TRBJ2-2	CATSSGQGVNTGELFF	TGTGCCACCAGCAGTGGACAGGGGGTAAACACCGGGGAGCTGTTTTTT
NA	many	TRBV4-2	TRBJ2-3	CASSQARAGFAPDTQYF	TGTGCCAGCAGCCAAGCGAGGGCGGGGTTTGCGCCAGATACGCAGTATTTT
TRBD2	NA	TRBV11-2	TRBJ2-3	CASSLGGLAGGIGTDTQYF	TGTGCCAGCAGCTTAGGAGGACTAGCGGGAGGTATTGGCACAGATACGCAGTATTTT
NA	few	TRBV7-2	TRBJ1-2	CASSLGRGTGGYTF	TGTGCCAGCAGCCTGGGGCGGGGGACGGGCGGCTACACCTTC
NA	NA	TRBV7-9	TRBJ2-3	CASSSQSGSTDTQYF	TGTGCCAGCAGCAGCCAGAGCGGGAGCACAGATACGCAGTATTTT
TRBD2	NA	TRBV7-2	TRBJ2-3	CASSLGLATSDTQYF	TGTGCCAGCAGCTTAGGACTAGCTACTTCTGATACGCAGTATTTT
NA	many	TRBV7-9	TRBJ2-2	CASSLVSANTGELFF	TGTGCCAGCAGCTTAGTCTCCGCGAACACCGGGGAGCTGTTTTTT
NA	few	TRBV6-1	TRBJ2-2	CASSRQVNTGELFF	TGTGCCAGCAGCAGACAGGTGAACACCGGGGAGCTGTTTTTT
TRBD2	NA	TRBV11-3	TRBJ2-7	CAPHYPGLEADEQYF	TGTGCCCCACACTACCCGGGACTAGAGGCGGACGAGCAGTACTTC
NA	many	TRBV6-2/TRBV6-3	TRBJ2-7	CASSLVKWDEQYF	TGTGCCAGCAGTCTCGTGAAGTGGGACGAGCAGTACTTC
NA	few	TRBV7-9	TRBJ2-1	CASSGGVLDNEQFF	TGTGCCAGCAGCGGAGGGGTATTGGACAATGAGCAGTTCTTC
TRBD2	NA	TRBV20-1	TRBJ2-7	CSAPYSAGAYEQYF	TGCAGTGCCCCCTACTCCGCGGGAGCTTACGAGCAGTACTTC
NA	NA	TRBV29-1	TRBJ1-2	CSVDRQGIYGYTF	TGCAGCGTTGATAGGCAGGGGATCTATGGCTACACCTTC
TRBD2	many	TRBV6-1	TRBJ2-1	CASSRNELAELNEQFF	TGTGCCAGCAGCAGAAACGAACTAGCGGAGCTCAATGAGCAGTTCTTC
TRBD1	few	TRBV5-5	TRBJ1-2	CASRAPGQIYGYTF	TGTGCCAGCAGAGCTCCGGGACAGATCTATGGCTACACCTTC
NA	NA	TRBV10-2	TRBJ2-7	CASSEGQPPSEQYF	TGCGCCAGCAGTGAGGGCCAGCCCCCGAGCGAGCAGTACTTC
NA	many	TRBV12-3/TRBV12-4	TRBJ2-7	CASRATGGAYNTGEQYF	TGTGCCAGCAGGGCTACGGGGGGCGCGTATAATACGGGGGAGCAGTACTTC
TRBD2	few	TRBV6-5	TRBJ2-5	CASSYSGGMETQYF	TGTGCCAGCAGTTACAGCGGGGGGATGGAGACCCAGTACTTC
TRBD1	NA	TRBV10-3	TRBJ2-7	CAISADRGSYEQYF	TGTGCCATCAGTGCCGACAGGGGATCCTACGAGCAGTACTTC
TRBD1	many	TRBV5-1	TRBJ1-2	CASSLGQETYGYTF	TGCGCCAGCAGCCTGGGACAGGAGACCTATGGCTACACCTTC
TRBD1	few	TRBV6-1	TRBJ2-7	CASSISDRGSYEQYF	TGTGCCAGCAGTATTTCAGACAGGGGTAGCTACGAGCAGTACTTC
NA	NA	TRBV7-8	TRBJ2-7	CASSLDWSYEQYF	TGTGCCAGCAGCTTAGATTGGTCTTACGAGCAGTACTTC
NA	few	TRBV29-1	TRBJ2-1	CSVEDGGQGYNEQFF	TGCAGCGTTGAAGATGGGGGGCAGGGGTACAATGAGCAGTTCTTC
TRBD2	NA	TRBV7-2	TRBJ2-3	CASSLGPGRRTDTQYF	TGTGCCAGCAGCTTGGGTCCCGGGAGGAGGACAGATACGCAGTATTTT
TRBD1	once	TRBV29-1	TRBJ2-6	CSVEETGKAGANVLTF	TGCAGCGTTGAAGAGACAGGGAAGGCTGGGGCCAACGTCCTGACTTTC
TRBD2	few	TRBV5-1	TRBJ2-7	CASSHGSGSSYEQYF	TGCGCCAGCAGCCACGGTAGCGGGAGCTCCTACGAGCAGTACTTC
NA	NA	TRBV20-1	TRBJ2-1	CSASLSLPGEQFF	TGCAGTGCTAGCCTGTCCCTGCCAGGTGAGCAGTTCTTC
TRBD2	NA	TRBV5-1	TRBJ2-3	CASSQVLAGEADTQYF	TGCGCCAGCAGCCAGGTACTAGCGGGAGAGGCAGATACGCAGTATTTT